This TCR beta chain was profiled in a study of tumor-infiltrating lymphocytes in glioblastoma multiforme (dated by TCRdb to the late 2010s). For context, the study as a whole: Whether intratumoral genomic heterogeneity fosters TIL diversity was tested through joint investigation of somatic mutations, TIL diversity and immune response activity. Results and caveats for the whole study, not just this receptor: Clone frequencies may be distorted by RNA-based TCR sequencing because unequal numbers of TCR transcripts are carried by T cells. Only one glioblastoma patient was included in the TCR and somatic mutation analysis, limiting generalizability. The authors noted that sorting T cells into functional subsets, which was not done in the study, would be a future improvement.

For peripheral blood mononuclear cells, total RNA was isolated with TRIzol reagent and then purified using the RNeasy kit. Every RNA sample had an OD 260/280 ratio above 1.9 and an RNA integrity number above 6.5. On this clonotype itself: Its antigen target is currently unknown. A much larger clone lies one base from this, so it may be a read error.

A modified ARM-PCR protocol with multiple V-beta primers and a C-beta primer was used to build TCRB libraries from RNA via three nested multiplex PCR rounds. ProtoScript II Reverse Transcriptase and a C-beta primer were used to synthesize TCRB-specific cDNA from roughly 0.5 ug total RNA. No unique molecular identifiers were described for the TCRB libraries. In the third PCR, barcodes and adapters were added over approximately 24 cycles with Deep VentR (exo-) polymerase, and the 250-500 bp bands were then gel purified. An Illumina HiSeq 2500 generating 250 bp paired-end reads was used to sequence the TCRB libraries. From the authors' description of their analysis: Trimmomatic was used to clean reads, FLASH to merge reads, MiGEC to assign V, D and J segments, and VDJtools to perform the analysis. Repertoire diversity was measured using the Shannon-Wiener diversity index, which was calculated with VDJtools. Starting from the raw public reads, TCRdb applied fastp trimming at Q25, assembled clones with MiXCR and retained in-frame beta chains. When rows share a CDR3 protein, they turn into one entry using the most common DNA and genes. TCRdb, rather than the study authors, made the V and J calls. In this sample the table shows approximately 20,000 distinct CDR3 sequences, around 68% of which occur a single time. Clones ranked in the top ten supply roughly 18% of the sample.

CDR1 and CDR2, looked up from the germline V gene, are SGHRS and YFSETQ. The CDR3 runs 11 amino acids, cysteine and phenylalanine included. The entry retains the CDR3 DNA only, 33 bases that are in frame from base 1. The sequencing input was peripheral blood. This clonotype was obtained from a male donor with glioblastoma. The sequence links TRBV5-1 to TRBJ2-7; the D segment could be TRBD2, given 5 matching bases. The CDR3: CASSLGGEQCF. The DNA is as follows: TGCGCCAGCAGCTTAGGTGGGGAGCAGTGCTTC.